The present entry profiles one T cell receptor beta chain with its context. The data stem from a study of blood T cell repertoires in COVID-19. Study in general: COVID-19 samples collected from the United States, Italy and Spain covered acute and convalescent phases. In each case, the material was cDNA or gDNA derived from T cells, B-cell-depleted T cells, or PBMCs.

How the authors handled the data: Using reference gene primer amplification, nucleated cell counts were estimated. Profiling relied on immunoSEQ multiplex PCR, and the TCRdb table lists in-frame clones only, not all of them. V, J and clone size derive from that table, while D and trimming were established from the DNA sequence. The sample includes 150,000 to 200,000 clones, about 81% seen only once; the top ten take approximately 10%. This CDR3 has 14 amino acids. Germline V lookup: CDR1 MDHEN, CDR2 SYDVKM. The V end was cut by 2 bases, the J end by 2 bases, with 9 bases between. The chain employs TRBV28 and TRBJ2-5; tentative D call: TRBD1 (5 bases). The sequence derives from a human donor in a cohort sampled during active COVID-19. Specimen: peripheral blood. The CDR3 protein is CASSLGQGQETQYF. The CDR3, as DNA: TGTGCCAGCAGTTTAGGTCAGGGTCAAGAGACCCAGTACTTC.